This record covers a single T cell receptor beta chain. These data originate in a study of control samples from healthy donors and cancer patients. The germline V gene encodes CDR1 SEHNR and CDR2 FQNEAQ (reference sequence). V lost 4 bases and J lost 8, with 8 bases in between. CDR3 length equals 11 residues. Generated by immunoSEQ multiplex PCR, the TCRdb table keeps only in-frame clones and is missing some. The table lists 150,000 to 200,000 clones, 85% to 90% of them singletons. The clonotype originates from a man aged 25-40 years in good health. Sequenced: blood. J is TRBJ1-1 and V is TRBV7-9; possibly TRBD1 for D (5 bases). The CDR3 reads CASSSDREAFF. The DNA of the CDR3 is TGTGCCAGCAGCTCCGACAGAGAAGCTTTCTTT.